The following is a T cell receptor (beta chain) sequence with its context. What this receptor recognizes is not known. No quality values exist for individual bases; no much larger clone is one base distant. RNA was extracted using the RNeasy kit, and roughly 0.5 to 1 microgram was reverse transcribed with random hexamers. The immunoSEQ multiplex PCR assay, which covers 54 Vbeta and 13 Jbeta segments, was used to amplify TCR beta CDR3 regions. Bias from PCR amplification was corrected by using a synthetic template baseline for primer optimization and for computational correction. The study's processing was this. Reads were annotated to V, D and J genes per IMGT and analyzed with immunoSEQ Analyzer, keeping only productive sequences. To calculate clonality, Shannon entropy was normalized by log2 of the number of productive unique sequences and then subtracted from one. Public and private clones were assessed among the 100 most prevalent clones of each patient and control. A clone was defined as Susac-specific if it was absent from the healthy and MS cohorts, from about 1,100 published viral clones and from other ImmuneACCESS disease sequences. TCRdb handled the public reads itself, with Q25 trimming in fastp and clone calling in MiXCR, and kept productive beta chains. Every entry covers one CDR3 protein and lists the most common genes and DNA from its rows. The V and J calls and clone size come from TCRdb's table, not from the authors' own analysis. Counted in this sample were under 150,000 distinct CDR3 sequences; under 95% of them appeared once. The top ten clonotypes cover around 0.22% of the sample.

The sample originates from a study of CD8 T cells in Susac syndrome (dated by TCRdb to the late 2010s). Regarding the complete study: Repertoire sequencing was used to test whether CD8+ T cell activation and differentiation in Susac syndrome was antigen driven. The clonality of the CD8+ T cell repertoire was compared across approximately eleven healthy donors, some 14 Susac syndrome patients and under 18 multiple sclerosis patients. General conclusions and limits of the study: The study acknowledged that relatively few individuals were included in the TCR sequencing and HLA analysis.

High-throughput TCR beta sequencing profiled peripheral blood CD8+ and CD4+ T cells from healthy donors, Susac syndrome patients and multiple sclerosis patients. The multiple sclerosis controls were treatment-naive patients whose relapsing-remitting disease, either stable or active, fulfilled the revised McDonald criteria. Bulk CD8+ and CD4+ T cells were purified by magnetic negative isolation, whereas CD8+ TEMRA cells were enriched by FACS. Blood was collected in EDTA tubes and processed within 24 hours, with PBMCs isolated through density gradient centrifugation. PBMCs intended for TCR sequencing were frozen in liquid nitrogen and were later thawed in a 37 degrees C water bath. Purity of sorted or isolated CD4+, CD8+ and CD8+ TEMRA cells was at least 90%. The V and J ends are trimmed by 1 base and 6 bases, leaving 12 bases between them. The germline V gene sets CDR1 to MGHRA and CDR2 to YSYEKL. There are 15 amino acids in the CDR3, from cysteine to phenylalanine inclusive. Only the CDR3 DNA is retained, 45 bases long and in frame from the first base.

The rearrangement joined TRBV4-1 to TRBJ2-2; the D gene could be TRBD1 or TRBD2, each one agreeing over 5 bases. The sequenced sample was CD8+ T cells from PBMCs. The source is a human donor with multiple sclerosis. The sequenced DNA is TGCGCCAGCAGCCAAGGGGGACGAAAGTCCGGGGAGCTGTTTTTT. This translates into CASSQGGRKSGELFF.